The rows below give T cell receptor beta chains drawn from one sample of a study of regulatory T cells in long-lasting Graves disease. TCRdb reprocessed the multiplex PCR reads via MiXCR and lists one record per CDR3 protein. The sample lists about 560,000 distinct CDR3 sequences; about 15% were seen once. This same sample was also part of a study on T cells in Graves' hyperthyroidism and ophthalmopathy.

The sequencing here drew on peripheral blood mononuclear cells (PBMCs), taken at new diagnosis, from a patient treated with antithyroid drugs. Source of these receptors: a man between 18 and 35 years old with Graves disease. Both conserved end residues are part of each CDR3. The D gene is left open where the match is weak. For some rows the clone size is stated as once, few or many, or as a class when expanded; others skip it.

J gene | D gene | clone size | V gene | CDR3 protein | CDR3 DNA
TRBJ1-1 | - | - | TRBV5-1 | CASSLGLSGALNTEAFF | TGCGCCAGCAGCTTGGGTCTTTCGGGCGCCCTTAACACTGAAGCTTTCTTT
TRBJ2-3 | - | many | TRBV7-9 | CASSLAASSSPLGLDF | TGTGCCAGCAGCTTAGCTGCGAGTTCTAGCCCCCTTGGGTTAGATTTT
TRBJ2-1 | - | - | TRBV28 | CASRTRGGREQFF | TGTGCCAGCAGGACTAGAGGCGGCCGTGAGCAGTTCTTC
TRBJ1-1 | TRBD1 | - | TRBV6-1 | CASMAAHRGWDTEAFF | TGTGCCAGCATGGCGGCCCACAGGGGTTGGGACACTGAAGCTTTCTTT
TRBJ2-1 | - | - | TRBV28 | CASTSGSSSYNEQFF | TGTGCCAGCACCTCAGGGTCAAGCTCCTACAATGAGCAGTTCTTC
TRBJ2-6 | - | - | TRBV27 | CASSLLVGGTGANVLTF | TGTGCCAGCAGTCTCCTCGTCGGGGGCACTGGGGCCAACGTCCTGACTTTC
TRBJ2-6 | - | many | TRBV11-2 | CASSLGGRVLTF | TGTGCCAGCAGCTTAGGGGGGCGCGTCCTGACTTTC
TRBJ2-1 | TRBD2 | - | TRBV19 | CASSFDLSAGGQGEQFF | TGTGCCAGTAGTTTCGACCTCAGCGCGGGAGGGCAGGGTGAGCAGTTCTTC
TRBJ1-5 | - | many | TRBV12-3/TRBV12-4 | CASKEGGGNQPQHF | TGTGCCAGCAAGGAAGGGGGGGGCAATCAGCCCCAGCATTTT
TRBJ2-2 | - | few | TRBV9 | CASSAGGYEELFF | TGTGCCAGCAGCGCAGGGGGGTACGAGGAGCTGTTTTTT
TRBJ2-7 | TRBD2 | many | TRBV11-2 | CASSLGGRLAREQYF | TGTGCCAGCAGCTTAGGTGGTCGACTAGCACGCGAGCAGTACTTC
TRBJ2-1 | - | many | TRBV7-9 | CASSLHSAYNEQFF | TGTGCCAGCAGCTTACACTCCGCCTACAATGAGCAGTTCTTC
TRBJ2-7 | - | many | TRBV5-5 | CASSLELGATYEQYF | TGTGCCAGCAGCTTGGAGCTGGGAGCGACCTACGAGCAGTACTTC